This TCR beta chain was found in a study of response to subunit inactivated influenza vaccine. Whole-study findings and limits: Researchers suggested that each seasonal influenza vaccination recruits few new T cells.

TCRdb called the RT-PCR reads again in MiXCR, with one record for every CDR3 protein. The top ten hold 9.5% to 15% of the sample, which has 500,000 or so distinct CDR3 sequences, 9.5% to 12% seen once. Looked up from germline, CDR1 is SGHTA and CDR2 is FQGNSA. The CDR3 covers 14 residues. The J segment lost 2 bases and the V segment lost 5 bases, leaving 6 bases of the junction unmatched. In regard to this clonotype: Its antigen is undetermined.

The source of this sequence is a man aged 45-65 years who received an inactivated influenza vaccine. The chain carries TRBV7-2 and TRBJ2-7; 7 positions agree with TRBD1. Sequenced here: PBMCs from blood, sampled around seven weeks after vaccination. The CDR3 DNA reads TGTGCCAGCAGCCTACAGGGGTTTACCTACGAGCAGTACTTC. This codes for CASSLQGFTYEQYF.